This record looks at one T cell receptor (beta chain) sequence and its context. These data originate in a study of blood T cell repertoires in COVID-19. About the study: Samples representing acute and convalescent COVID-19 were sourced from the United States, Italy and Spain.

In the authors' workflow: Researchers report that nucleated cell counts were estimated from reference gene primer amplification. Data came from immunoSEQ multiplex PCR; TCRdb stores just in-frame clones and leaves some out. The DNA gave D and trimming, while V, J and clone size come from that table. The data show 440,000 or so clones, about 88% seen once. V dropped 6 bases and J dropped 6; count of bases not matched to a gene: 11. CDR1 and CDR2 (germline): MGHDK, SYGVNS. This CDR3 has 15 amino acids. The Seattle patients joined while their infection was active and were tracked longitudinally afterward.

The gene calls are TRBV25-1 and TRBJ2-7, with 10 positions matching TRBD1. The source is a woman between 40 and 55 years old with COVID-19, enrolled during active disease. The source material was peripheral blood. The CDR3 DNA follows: TGTGCCAGCAGCCCCCGGGACAGGGGAATGGGCGAGCAGTACTTC. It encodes CASSPRDRGMGEQYF.